A selection of T cell receptor beta chains follows, all from one sample in a study of blood T cell repertoires in COVID-19. Only in-frame clones appear in the TCRdb table, and some are missing; sequencing was by immunoSEQ multiplex PCR. Among over 250,000 clones listed, around 89% were seen once. Sequenced: PBMCs or T cells enriched from blood (not recorded which). These receptor sequences come from a woman aged 55-70 years in a cohort exposed to, infected with or recovered from COVID-19 (not recorded which). The CDR3 runs from the conserved cysteine through the conserved F or W. The D gene is left open where the match is weak. Rows give clone size only sometimes, using once, few, many, or a class for an expanded clone.

length	D	J	V	size	CDR3	DNA
16	.	TRBJ1-1	TRBV11-2	few	CASSLQETAMNTEAFF	TGTGCCAGCAGCCTCCAAGAGACAGCCATGAACACTGAAGCTTTCTTT
15	TRBD1	TRBJ1-6	TRBV2	.	CASSGDRGRAAPLHF	TGTGCCAGCAGTGGGGACAGGGGGCGCGCCGCACCCCTCCACTTT
14	TRBD1	TRBJ1-1	TRBV3-1/TRBV3-2	.	CASTRQGGNTEAFF	TGTGCCAGCACCCGACAGGGAGGGAACACTGAAGCTTTCTTT
12	.	TRBJ1-1	TRBV29-1	.	CSGGTVNTEAFF	TGCAGCGGGGGGACTGTAAACACTGAAGCTTTCTTT
17	TRBD2	TRBJ2-3	TRBV4-2	.	CASSPDQLAGDTDTQYF	TGTGCCAGCAGCCCCGACCAACTAGCGGGAGACACAGATACGCAGTATTTT
17	.	TRBJ2-1	TRBV5-4	.	CASSLSHRDAGYNEQFF	TGTGCCAGCAGCTTGAGTCACAGGGACGCCGGATACAATGAGCAGTTCTTC
14	.	TRBJ2-7	TRBV28	.	CASSLTGSSYEQYF	TGTGCCAGCAGTTTAACAGGGAGCTCCTACGAGCAGTACTTC
13	.	TRBJ2-3	TRBV7-2	.	CASSFRRGDTQYF	TGTGCCAGCAGCTTCCGTCGGGGGGATACGCAGTATTTT
14	TRBD1	TRBJ2-1	TRBV5-6	.	CASTKTGREGEQFF	TGTGCCAGCACCAAGACAGGGAGAGAGGGTGAGCAGTTCTTC
14	TRBD2	TRBJ2-7	TRBV2	.	CASSAGLAGTEQYF	TGTGCCAGCAGTGCGGGACTAGCGGGCACCGAGCAGTACTTC
14	TRBD1	TRBJ1-5	TRBV29-1	.	CSVKTGGQNQPQHF	TGCAGCGTAAAAACAGGGGGCCAAAATCAGCCCCAGCATTTT
13	.	TRBJ1-2	TRBV18	.	CASSPAGSYGYTF	TGTGCCAGCTCACCGGCAGGGTCCTATGGCTACACCTTC
14	.	TRBJ2-7	TRBV27	.	CASSRLEGSYEQYF	TGTGCCAGCAGCCGACTAGAAGGGTCCTACGAGCAGTACTTC
14	.	TRBJ1-2	TRBV9	.	CASSVDLAVGGYTF	TGTGCCAGCAGCGTAGATTTAGCAGTTGGTGGCTACACCTTC
16	.	TRBJ2-7	TRBV28	.	CATSGAGARVTSEQYF	TGTGCCACATCAGGGGCTGGGGCAAGGGTCACGAGCGAGCAGTACTTC
13	.	TRBJ1-2	TRBV10-3	few	CAITSQGQSGYTF	TGTGCCATCACCTCGCAGGGGCAAAGTGGCTACACCTTC
18	TRBD2	TRBJ2-5	TRBV28	once	CASSSVLAGGRVRETQYF	TGTGCCAGCAGTTCAGTGCTAGCGGGAGGGAGGGTCAGGGAGACCCAGTACTTC
12	.	TRBJ1-2	TRBV30	.	CAWTRGEDGYTF	TGTGCCTGGACACGGGGAGAGGACGGCTACACCTTC
17	TRBD1	TRBJ1-3	TRBV5-1	.	CASSSYPYGTAPNTIYF	TGCGCCAGCAGCTCGTATCCTTACGGGACAGCCCCTAACACCATATATTTT
14	.	TRBJ2-6	TRBV5-1	.	CASSYTSGANVLTF	TGCGCCAGCAGCTATACATCTGGGGCCAACGTCCTGACTTTC
14	.	TRBJ2-1	TRBV6-5	.	CASFPAGSYNEQFF	TGTGCCAGCTTTCCAGCGGGCTCCTACAATGAGCAGTTCTTC
12	TRBD1	TRBJ1-1	TRBV14	.	CASSFRQGEAFF	TGTGCCAGCAGCTTTCGACAGGGTGAAGCTTTCTTT
13	.	TRBJ1-3	TRBV11-3	.	CASSAFSGNTIYF	TGTGCCAGCAGCGCGTTCTCTGGAAACACCATATATTTT
14	.	TRBJ1-1	TRBV28	.	CASSPRGADTEAFF	TGTGCCAGCAGCCCTCGGGGGGCGGACACTGAAGCTTTCTTT
13	.	TRBJ1-6	TRBV7-9	.	CASSLGGESPLHF	TGTGCCAGCAGCTTAGGGGGGGAATCACCCCTCCACTTT
13	.	TRBJ2-2	TRBV7-2	once	CASGRGGTGELFF	TGTGCCAGCGGTAGGGGGGGAACCGGGGAGCTGTTTTTT
14	TRBD1	TRBJ2-1	TRBV5-1	.	CASSSGTGANEQFF	TGCGCCAGCAGCTCCGGGACAGGGGCAAATGAGCAGTTCTTC
15	.	TRBJ1-1	TRBV10-3	.	CAISARTGPNTEAFF	TGTGCCATCAGTGCGCGCACAGGGCCGAACACTGAAGCTTTCTTT
15	TRBD1	TRBJ2-1	TRBV14	.	CASSQGQSLYNEQFF	TGTGCCAGCAGCCAGGGACAGTCCCTCTACAATGAGCAGTTCTTC
13	.	TRBJ1-2	TRBV28	.	CASRQQRYYGYTF	TGTGCCAGCAGGCAACAGAGATACTATGGCTACACCTTC
16	TRBD2	TRBJ2-1	TRBV5-4	.	CASSLAAGAAYNEQFF	TGTGCCAGCAGCTTGGCCGCGGGAGCGGCCTACAATGAGCAGTTCTTC
15	.	TRBJ1-3	TRBV30	.	CAWSARGSRANTIYF	TGTGCCTGGAGCGCCCGAGGGTCGAGGGCAAACACCATATATTTT
11	.	TRBJ2-5	TRBV29-1	.	CSADIAKTQYF	TGCAGCGCGGACATTGCAAAGACCCAGTACTTC
17	.	TRBJ1-5	TRBV7-3	.	CASSVPGQLYSNQPQHF	TGTGCCAGCAGCGTACCCGGACAGCTCTATAGCAATCAGCCCCAGCATTTT
14	TRBD1	TRBJ1-5	TRBV7-8	.	CASSLAPGTGGDHF	TGTGCCAGCAGCTTAGCTCCCGGAACAGGGGGGGACCATTTT
15	TRBD2	TRBJ2-2	TRBV2	.	CASSDSGRSTGELFF	TGTGCCAGCAGTGATAGCGGGAGATCGACCGGGGAGCTGTTTTTT
12	.	TRBJ2-1	TRBV19	.	CAGSSERGEQFF	TGTGCCGGTTCTAGCGAGAGGGGAGAGCAGTTCTTC
15	.	TRBJ2-6	TRBV5-4	.	CASSFYAAGANVLTF	TGTGCCAGCAGCTTCTATGCGGCTGGGGCCAACGTCCTGACTTTC
15	.	TRBJ1-1	TRBV27	.	CASSGARGQTTEAFF	TGTGCCAGCAGTGGGGCCCGTGGACAGACCACTGAAGCTTTCTTT
16	TRBD2	TRBJ2-1	TRBV5-1	.	CASSLGELAGVGEQFF	TGCGCCAGCAGCTTGGGGGAACTAGCGGGAGTTGGTGAGCAGTTCTTC
12	.	TRBJ2-7	TRBV5-8	once	CASSFGTIEQYF	TGTGCCAGCAGCTTTGGGACAATCGAGCAGTACTTC
15	TRBD2	TRBJ2-7	TRBV2	.	CASARRREPAYEQYF	TGTGCCAGCGCCAGGAGGCGGGAGCCTGCCTACGAGCAGTACTTC
12	.	TRBJ1-1	TRBV6-5	.	CASQGGGTEAFF	TGTGCCAGCCAGGGTGGAGGGACTGAAGCTTTCTTT
14	.	TRBJ1-1	TRBV6-5	.	CASSYRGMNTEAFF	TGTGCCAGCAGTTACAGGGGGATGAACACTGAAGCTTTCTTT
18	.	TRBJ1-5	TRBV7-8	.	CASSPSPGSRGINQPQHF	TGTGCCAGCAGCCCATCCCCCGGTAGTCGGGGAATCAATCAGCCCCAGCATTTT
15	.	TRBJ2-5	TRBV9	.	CASSILTGRKETQYF	TGTGCCAGCAGCATCCTGACAGGGAGGAAGGAGACCCAGTACTTC
19	TRBD2	TRBJ2-4	TRBV9	once	CASSGGTSGSVWVRDIQYF	TGTGCCAGCAGCGGCGGGACTAGCGGATCCGTGTGGGTTAGGGACATTCAGTACTTC
13	.	TRBJ1-2	TRBV7-2	.	CASSFYGNYGYTF	TGTGCCAGCAGCTTCTACGGTAACTATGGCTACACCTTC
15	.	TRBJ1-1	TRBV9	.	CASSVVQEMNTEAFF	TGTGCCAGCAGCGTAGTTCAGGAAATGAACACTGAAGCTTTCTTT
17	TRBD1	TRBJ1-1	TRBV7-9	.	CASSLARGQGLNTEAFF	TGTGCCAGCAGCTTAGCGCGTGGACAGGGTCTGAACACTGAAGCTTTCTTT
12	.	TRBJ2-5	TRBV5-1	.	CASSLFSETQYF	TGCGCCAGCAGCTTGTTTAGCGAGACCCAGTACTTC
15	TRBD2	TRBJ2-1	TRBV5-1	.	CASSLSLAGGNEQFF	TGCGCCAGCAGCTTGTCACTAGCGGGAGGCAATGAGCAGTTCTTC
15	TRBD2	TRBJ2-5	TRBV15	.	CATSPGLAGVGTQYF	TGTGCCACTAGCCCGGGACTAGCGGGAGTCGGGACCCAGTACTTC
15	TRBD1	TRBJ2-7	TRBV6-5	.	CASRGGQGATYEQYF	TGTGCCAGCAGAGGGGGACAGGGGGCAACCTACGAGCAGTACTTC